Only a few counts were recorded for the clone carrying this T cell receptor beta chain. Its antigen is not known. The data were obtained in a study of post-analysis software for immune sequencing data. Study in general: Relapsing-remitting, secondary progressive and progressive-relapsing courses of multiple sclerosis were included. The study's findings and limits: The study found significantly lower normalized Chao1 diversity in multiple sclerosis patients than in controls. When patients were compared with controls, 4 or 5 TRBV segments were more frequent, TRBV5-6, TRBV5-1 and TRBV20-1 among them. By F measure, strong co-clustering occurred among samples prepared in the same batch.

The CDR3 runs to 15 residues. The germline V and J ends were trimmed by 0 bases and 2 bases, with 10 bases remaining between them. Germline CDR1 KGHSH, CDR2 LQKENI. Prepared libraries of TCR beta cDNA carried unique molecular identifiers. Each CDR3 protein gets one entry after TCRdb re-called the PCR reads with MiXCR. The sample holds more than 350,000 distinct CDR3 sequences, over 30% seen once. This clonotype originated in a girl aged 2 to 9 with multiple sclerosis. The sample consisted of blood. The V gene is TRBV18, the J gene TRBJ1-2, with D tentatively TRBD1 (5 bases). DNA for the CDR3: TGTGCCAGCTCACCACCGGCGGGGCAGAACTATGGCTACACCTTC. Protein product: CASSPPAGQNYGYTF.